The 20 T cell receptor beta chains presented below share a single source sample, sequenced in a study of T cell responses to AZD1222 COVID-19 vaccine (dated by TCRdb to the early 2020s). Library prep was done by the immunoSEQ multiplex PCR assay. The table was pulled from immuneACCESS by TCRdb, which kept in-frame rearrangements only. Such tables lose some clones; where checked, under half of the loss comes from unresolved V genes, and the rest has no known cause. Across this sample there are 100,000 or so clones, with about 85% seen only once. Jointly, the top ten make up more than 1.5% of the sample. Read against the paper, the sample's time point label means: baseline before first vaccination. Sequencing used peripheral blood, obtained on day 0 of AZD1222 vaccination. These TCRs come from an adult in good health.

The rearrangement uses TRBV18 and TRBJ2-3; no firm D call. This CDR3 is 15 amino acids long. Germline assignment: CDR1 KGHSH and CDR2 LQKENI. Trimming shortened V by 3 bases and J by 4 bases, and 14 bases separated the two germline ends. In DNA, the CDR3 is TGTGCCAGCTCACCCTTGGCCCTGAGAGCAGATACGCAGTATTTT. It specifies CASSPLALRADTQYF.

The rearrangement links TRBV5-4 to TRBJ2-7; the D gene is possibly TRBD1 (6 bases). The V gene's germline CDR1 is SGHNT and CDR2 YYREEE (reference sequence). The CDR3 contains 15 residues. The V end lost 4 bases, the J end lost 7 bases, and 21 bases lay between the germline ends. The DNA of the CDR3 is TGTGCCAGCAGCCTCCGGGTGGGGGCCCTCGGGGAGCAGTACTTC. Protein: CASSLRVGALGEQYF. The full variable domain, with the rest looked up from reference TRBV5-4 and TRBJ2-7, is ETGVTQSPTHLIKTRGQQVTLRCSSQSGHNTVSWYQQALGQGPQFIFQYYREEENGRGNFPPRFSGLQFPNYSSELNVNALELDDSALYLCASSLRVGALGEQYFGPGTRLTVT.

This clone was found once. J is TRBJ2-2 and V is TRBV4-1; D unclear. In germline, CDR1 is MGHRA, CDR2 YSYEKL. The CDR3 contains 15 residues. The ends were cut back, 3 bases at V and 5 bases at J, with 13 bases in the middle. As DNA, the CDR3 is TGCGCCAGCAGCCATCCCCTCGCCGGGACCGGGGAGCTGTTTTTT. Translated, it gives CASSHPLAGTGELFF.

The chain recombines TRBV2 with TRBJ2-7, with TRBD2 identical over 14 bases. Germline loops: CDR1 SNHLY, CDR2 FYNNEI. This CDR3 spans 17 amino acids. J lost 3 bases, V lost 2 bases, and 6 bases had no gene match. The CDR3 here is CASSELGLAGAHYEQYF. The DNA of the CDR3 is TGTGCCAGCAGTGAATTGGGACTAGCGGGAGCCCACTACGAGCAGTACTTC.

This clone appeared a single time. The gene calls are TRBV7-7 and TRBJ2-7; D uncertain. The V gene's germline CDR1 is SSHAT and CDR2 FNYEAQ (reference sequence). Trimming cost V 5 bases and J 7 bases, with 12 bases left between them. There are 12 residues in the CDR3. The CDR3 DNA reads TGTGCCAGCAGCACCCTGTTAGGAGAGCAGTACTTC. Its protein is CASSTLLGEQYF.

CDR3 sequence reads: CASSLNWGNEQFF. Here the CDR3 DNA reads TGTGCCAGCAGCTTAAATTGGGGTAATGAGCAGTTCTTC. The chain combines TRBV7-3 with TRBJ2-1; D not certain. Trimming cost V 1 base and J 7 bases, with 8 bases left between them. The CDR3 is made up of 13 amino acids. CDR1 SGHTA and CDR2 FQGTGA come from the germline V gene.

V is TRBV7-9 and J is TRBJ2-7, with D possibly TRBD2 on 6 matching bases. The germline V gene encodes CDR1 SEHNR and CDR2 FQNEAQ (reference sequence). CDR3 size: 16 residues. V was trimmed by 3 bases and J by 5 bases, leaving 20 bases between them. The CDR3 reads CASSLDPGGIVNEQYF. The CDR3 DNA reads as TGTGCCAGCAGCTTGGACCCCGGGGGAATAGTCAACGAGCAGTACTTC.

This chain joins TRBV6-2 or TRBV6-3 and TRBJ1-1; the D is unclear. Per the germline V gene, CDR1 is MNHEY and CDR2 is SVGEGT. V shed 0 bases and J shed 1 base, with 9 bases lying between them. This CDR3 is 15 amino acids long. CDR3 in amino acids: CASSYSIGRNTEAFF. CDR3 bases: TGTGCCAGCAGTTACTCGATCGGCCGGAACACTGAAGCTTTCTTT.

The J gene is TRBJ2-2, the V gene TRBV7-9, with TRBD1 matching over 7 bases. Germline CDR1 and CDR2: SEHNR and FQNEAQ (reference sequence). This CDR3 contains 14 residues. After removal of 5 bases from V and 9 bases from J, the junction contained 9 bases not matched to a gene. The CDR3: CASSTRQGIRELFF. For the CDR3, the DNA is TGTGCCAGCAGCACCCGACAGGGTATACGGGAGCTGTTTTTT. Full variable domain (missing parts from reference TRBV7-9 and TRBJ2-2): DTGVSQNPRHKITKRGQNVTFRCDPISEHNRLYWYRQTLGQGPEFLTYFQNEAQLEKSRLLSDRFSAERPKGSFSTLEIQRTEQGDSAMYLCASSTRQGIRELFFGEGSRLTVL.

V and J are TRBV20-1 and TRBJ1-5; D might be TRBD1 (5 bases). Between the trimmed V and J ends, which lost 3 bases and 1 base, there was a span of 13 bases. In germline, CDR1 is DFQATT, CDR2 SNEGSKA (reference sequence). The length of the CDR3 is 15 residues. Written as DNA, the CDR3 is TGCAGTGCTAGTCGCGGGGGTGGAAGCAATCAGCCCCAGCATTTT. Translated: CSASRGGGSNQPQHF.

The rearrangement uses TRBV24-1 and TRBJ1-2; D unresolved. The germline V gene has CDR1 KGHDR and CDR2 SFDVKD. The CDR3 sequence is 15 residues long. V lost 4 bases, J lost 7 bases, and 18 bases lay in between. The CDR3 spells CATSENPSGGSGYTF. The DNA for the CDR3 is TGTGCCACCAGTGAAAACCCCTCGGGAGGGTCTGGCTACACCTTC.

V gene TRBV5-6 combines with J gene TRBJ2-7; D gene unclear. The CDR3 is made up of 12 amino acids. Germline V gives CDR1 SGHDT, CDR2 YYEEEE. Trimming took 0 bases from V and 2 from J, leaving 3 bases between them. CDR3 sequence reads: CASSLGTYEQYF. CDR3 DNA: TGTGCCAGCAGCTTGGGGACCTACGAGCAGTACTTC. Filled out from reference TRBV5-6 and TRBJ2-7, the complete variable domain reads DAGVTQSPTHLIKTRGQQVTLRCSPKSGHDTVSWYQQALGQGPQFIFQYYEEEERQRGNFPDRFSGHQFPNYSSELNVNALLLGDSALYLCASSLGTYEQYFGPGTRLTVT.

The chain is built from TRBV3-1 (or the pseudogene TRBV3-2) and TRBJ1-6; D gene ambiguous. Germline V gene lookup returns CDR1 LGHDT and CDR2 YNNKEL (reference sequence). The ends were cut back, 0 bases at V and 8 bases at J, with 11 bases in the middle. The CDR3 runs 15 residues. CDR3 in DNA: TGTGCCAGCAGCCAAGAGCCGACGCGGGATTCACCCCTCCACTTT. It yields the protein CASSQEPTRDSPLHF.

The genes are TRBV15 and TRBJ2-1; D may be TRBD2 (7 bases). Germline-derived CDR1 and CDR2 are LNHNV and YYDKDF (reference sequence). The CDR3 has 18 amino acids. The V end was cut by 2 bases, the J end by 0 bases, with 17 bases between. The DNA of the CDR3 is TGTGCCACCAGCAGATCCCTTGGGGGGGCTAGCTCCTACAATGAGCAGTTCTTC. It encodes CATSRSLGGASSYNEQFF.

The V and J genes are TRBV6-2 or TRBV6-3 and TRBJ1-1, with D tentatively TRBD1 (5 bases). Between the trimmed V and J ends, which lost 0 bases and 0 bases, there was a span of 8 bases. The CDR3 is 15 residues long. From germline, CDR1 is MNHEY and CDR2 SVGEGT. Written as DNA, the CDR3 is TGTGCCAGCAGTTACTCTGACAGTCTGAACACTGAAGCTTTCTTT. Translating it yields CASSYSDSLNTEAFF.

This chain connects TRBV27 to TRBJ2-2, with 8 nucleotides matching TRBD2. The germline V gene has CDR1 MNHEY and CDR2 SMNVEV (reference sequence). V dropped 3 bases and J dropped 1; count of bases not matched to a gene: 10. The CDR3 extends over 18 amino acids. The CDR3 coding sequence is TGTGCCAGCAGTTTCCCCTTAGCGGGGACGGTGAACACCGGGGAGCTGTTTTTT. Protein sequence: CASSFPLAGTVNTGELFF.

The V and J genes are TRBV29-1 and TRBJ2-7; 8 bases align to TRBD2. V was clipped by 5 bases and J by 5 bases; unmatched bases: 8. The CDR3 extends over 13 amino acids. Per germline, CDR1 SQVTM and CDR2 ANQGSEA. The CDR3 sequence: CSVSPGGSDEQYF. The CDR3 nucleotides read TGCAGCGTTTCTCCGGGGGGGAGCGACGAGCAGTACTTC.

The rearrangement joins TRBV2 to TRBJ1-2, with D possibly TRBD1 on 5 matching bases. Trimming took off 5 bases at V and 0 bases at J, with 10 bases between the two ends. The CDR3 totals 14 residues. Germline CDR1 is SNHLY and CDR2 is FYNNEI. The CDR3 reads CASSTQGANYGYTF. CDR3 bases: TGTGCCAGCAGTACTCAGGGAGCTAACTATGGCTACACCTTC.

CDR3 loop: CAISPASYNSPLHF. CDR3 DNA: TGTGCCATCAGTCCCGCCTCCTATAATTCACCCCTCCACTTT. The chain links TRBV10-3 to TRBJ1-6, with no clear D. The CDR3 runs to 14 residues. Trimming removed 5 bases from V and 0 bases from J, with 5 bases in between. From germline, CDR1 is ENHRY and CDR2 SYGVKD.

This clone has only one observation. CDR3 residues: CASSPRDRDVSYEQYF. The CDR3 DNA follows: TGTGCCAGCTCACCCCGGGACAGGGATGTCTCCTACGAGCAGTACTTC. The V gene is TRBV18, the J gene TRBJ2-7, with 9 nucleotides matching TRBD1. CDR3 length: 16 residues. The V gene end was trimmed by 3 bases and the J gene end by 0 bases; junction bases not matched to a gene: 6. Germline loops: CDR1 KGHSH, CDR2 LQKENI.